The clone carrying this T cell receptor (beta chain) showed up many times. The data belong to a study of blood T cell repertoires in COVID-19. Measured with immunoSEQ multiplex PCR; TCRdb has only the in-frame clones, and not every one. The sample lists approximately 50,000 clones; 79% were seen once. The sequence came from a man aged 65 to 85 with acute or convalescent COVID-19. The sequencing input was peripheral blood.

The chain's CDR3 is CAISQLNTEAFF. The DNA for the CDR3 is TGTGCCATCTCACAGTTGAACACTGAAGCTTTCTTT. The chain links TRBV10-3 to TRBJ1-1; D is unclear. CDR3 length equals 12 residues. Germline loops: CDR1 ENHRY, CDR2 SYGVKD. V was cut by 8 bases and J by 0 bases, with 7 bases left in between.